This passage covers 24 T cell receptor beta chains from one sample sequenced in a study of cytomegalovirus exposure and HLA in healthy donors. Both 60 Vbeta primers and 13 Jbeta primers went into the PCR. Some clones are missing from TCRdb's copy, which holds only in-frame ones; the method was immunoSEQ multiplex PCR. The sample carries approximately 190,000 clones, about four fifths recorded once. Sample: PBMCs. These receptors were collected from a woman aged 18 to 35 in good health and CMV-seronegative.

The chain has TRBV2 and TRBJ2-5, with D maybe TRBD1 (5 bases). Trimming shortened V by 4 bases and J by 1 base, and 10 bases separated the two germline ends. Germline CDR1 SNHLY, CDR2 FYNNEI. The length of the CDR3 is 14 residues. CDR3 protein: CASSVTGVQETQYF. For the CDR3, the DNA is TGTGCCAGCAGTGTAACAGGCGTCCAAGAGACCCAGTACTTC.

This clone has only one observation. The chain has TRBV7-7 and TRBJ1-3; the D is unclear. Germline V gene data show CDR1 as SSHAT and CDR2 as FNYEAQ (reference sequence). Trimming removed 5 bases from V and 1 base from J, with 6 bases in between. The CDR3 loop spans 13 amino acids. The CDR3: CASSPVSGNTIYF. The CDR3 DNA follows: TGTGCCAGCAGCCCCGTATCTGGAAACACCATATATTTT.

V usage is TRBV10-2 and J usage is TRBJ2-1; TRBD2 matches at 12 bases. J was trimmed by 7 bases and V by 4 bases; bases with no gene match: 5. Looked up from germline, CDR1 is WSHSY and CDR2 is SAAADI. The CDR3 contains 15 residues. The CDR3: CASSGLAGGGNEQFF. The CDR3 DNA sequence: TGCGCCAGCAGTGGGCTAGCGGGAGGGGGGAATGAGCAGTTCTTC.

Concerning this clone: Relative to the germline gene, one junction end is altered; a read error may explain this. The V gene is TRBV29-1, the J gene TRBJ1-2; D is perhaps TRBD1 (5 bases). This CDR3 region has 14 residues. Per germline, CDR1 SQVTM and CDR2 ANQGSEA. The CDR3 nucleotides are TGCAGCGTTGAAGAAGGGACTGATTCTAGGGCTACAGTCTTC. It specifies CSVEEGTDSRATVF.

V gene TRBV28 combines with J gene TRBJ2-7; D unresolved. The V end was cut by 7 bases, the J end by 12 bases, with 28 bases between. Per germline, CDR1 MDHEN and CDR2 SYDVKM. The CDR3 has 15 residues. CDR3 sequence: CASTLTQQVNQAPYF. Here the CDR3 DNA reads TGTGCCAGCACCTTGACCCAGCAGGTCAACCAAGCACCGTACTTC. The full variable domain, in which reference TRBV28 and TRBJ2-7 provide the parts outside the CDR3, is DVKVTQSSRYLVKRTGEKVFLECVQDMDHENMFWYRQDPGLGLRLIYFSYDVKMKEKGDIPEGYSVSREKKERFSLILESASTNQTSMYLCASTLTQQVNQAPYFGPGTRLTVT.

The rearrangement uses TRBV27 and TRBJ2-1; no clear D gene. V lost 8 bases and J lost 3, with 17 bases in between. Germline V gene data show CDR1 as MNHEY and CDR2 as SMNVEV (reference sequence). The CDR3 length is 15 residues. In DNA form, the CDR3 reads TGTGCCAGCTCCTCCTCTGAGTATTACTACAATGAGCAGTTCTTC. Its protein product is CASSSSEYYYNEQFF.

This chain uses TRBV4-3 with TRBJ1-6; 7 bases line up with TRBD1. The CDR3 runs 14 residues. Germline V gives CDR1 LGHNA, CDR2 YSLEER. The trim removed 4 bases at V and 7 bases at J, leaving 4 bases unmatched. The CDR3 DNA reads as TGCGCCAGCAGCCCGGACAGGCGGAATTCACCCCTCCACTTT. It codes for CASSPDRRNSPLHF.

This chain connects TRBV27 to TRBJ1-5, with TRBD1 matching over 10 bases. The CDR3 runs to 15 residues. Germline CDR1 and CDR2: MNHEY and SMNVEV (reference sequence). The V and J ends lost 5 bases and 4 bases, in that order; junction bases with no gene match: 5. The CDR3 DNA is TGTGCCAGCAGTGCGGACAGGGGGGGGAATCAGCCCCAGCATTTT. Encoded protein: CASSADRGGNQPQHF.

This chain joins TRBV9 and TRBJ2-2; tentative D call: TRBD2 (6 bases). In germline, CDR1 is SGDLS, CDR2 YYNGEE. V lost 3 bases to trimming and J lost 6 bases, with 18 bases between them. CDR3 length: 16 amino acids. The CDR3 DNA is TGTGCCAGCAGCGAGGGACTGATCCCGATCTCCGGGGAGCTGTTTTTT. This translates into CASSEGLIPISGELFF.

The gene calls are TRBV28 and TRBJ2-1, with TRBD2 identical over 14 bases. This CDR3 spans 14 amino acids. J was trimmed by 8 bases and V by 5 bases; bases with no gene match: 2. The germline gives CDR1 MDHEN, CDR2 SYDVKM. The CDR3 is CASSGTSGSDEQFF. The CDR3 DNA follows: TGTGCCAGCAGTGGGACTAGCGGGAGTGATGAGCAGTTCTTC.

V usage is TRBV2 and J usage is TRBJ2-5; the match to TRBD2 covers 11 bases. V shed 6 bases, J shed 1 base, and the junction held 7 bases outside the gene matches. This CDR3 has 16 amino acids. CDR1 and CDR2 (germline): SNHLY, FYNNEI. The CDR3, as DNA: TGTGCCAGCAGGCTGGGGACTAGCGGTCTCCAAGAGACCCAGTACTTC. Its protein product is CASRLGTSGLQETQYF.

The chain carries TRBV7-9 and TRBJ1-3; D is unclear. V was shortened by 0 bases and J by 0 bases, with 9 bases between the two germline ends. Germline CDR1 and CDR2: SEHNR and FQNEAQ (reference sequence). The CDR3 runs 16 residues. CDR3 protein: CASSLAYGHSGNTIYF. The CDR3 DNA reads as TGTGCCAGCAGCTTAGCTTATGGCCACTCTGGAAACACCATATATTTT.

The chain links TRBV6-5 to TRBJ2-7; TRBD1 is a possible D gene (5 bases). V was pared by 3 bases and J by 5 bases, with 11 bases between. CDR1 is MNHEY and CDR2 is SVGAGI in the germline V gene. The CDR3 has 13 amino acids. The CDR3 loop reads CASSYQGNHEQYF. The CDR3 coding sequence is TGTGCCAGCAGTTATCAGGGTAACCACGAGCAGTACTTC.

The chain couples TRBV30 to TRBJ2-5, with D perhaps matching TRBD1 (5 bases). The CDR3 has 16 amino acids. V was cut by 3 bases and J by 1 base, with 18 bases left in between. CDR1 is GTSNPN, CDR2 SVGIG, per germline (reference sequence). Here the CDR3 DNA reads TGTGCCTGGAGCCATGGGGCACTGGGTATCCAAGAGACCCAGTACTTC. It encodes CAWSHGALGIQETQYF.

CDR3 sequence: CASSKVKRDTQYF. CDR3 sequence (DNA): TGTGCCAGCAGCAAAGTAAAGCGAGATACGCAGTATTTT. V usage is TRBV21-1 and J usage is TRBJ2-3; the table's D call TRBD2 went unverified against the DNA. TRBV21-1 counts as a pseudogene. This CDR3 is built from 13 residues.

The chain recombines TRBV5-4 with TRBJ2-7; D unclear. This CDR3 region has 14 residues. Germline CDR1 SGHNT, CDR2 YYREEE (reference sequence). The V gene lost 0 bases and the J gene lost 2 bases, with 9 bases spanning the gap. CDR3 DNA sequence: TGTGCCAGCAGCTTGGGCACGGTGCCCTACGAGCAGTACTTC. Protein product: CASSLGTVPYEQYF.

CDR3 DNA sequence: TGTGCCAGCAGCGTAGAGGGACAGGGGATTCACAATGAGCAGTTCTTC. Translation gives CASSVEGQGIHNEQFF. The chain employs TRBV9 and TRBJ2-1, with 10 bases identical to TRBD1. Unmatched junction bases numbered 5, after V lost 0 bases and J lost 5 bases. CDR1 is SGDLS and CDR2 is YYNGEE in the germline V gene. The CDR3 consists of 16 residues.

In nucleotides, the CDR3 is TGCAGTGCTAGTTCAACAGATACGCAGTATTTT. Its translation is CSASSTDTQYF. The rearrangement uses TRBV20-1 and TRBJ2-3; D is uncertain. The CDR3 has 11 amino acids. Deletions cut 3 bases from V and 3 bases from J, with 4 bases between. The germline V gene has CDR1 DFQATT and CDR2 SNEGSKA (reference sequence).

The rearrangement uses TRBV9 and TRBJ2-1; 8 nucleotides match TRBD2. V shed 3 bases, J shed 8 bases, and the junction held 4 bases outside the gene matches. The CDR3 runs to 13 residues. CDR1 is SGDLS and CDR2 is YYNGEE in the germline V gene. The CDR3 is CASSALAGDEQFF. Here the CDR3 DNA reads TGTGCCAGCAGCGCGCTAGCGGGCGATGAGCAGTTCTTC. The complete variable domain, with remaining parts taken from reference TRBV9 and TRBJ2-1, reads DSGVTQTPKHLITATGQRVTLRCSPRSGDLSVYWYQQSLDQGLQFLIQYYNGEERAKGNILERFSAQQFPDLHSELNLSSLELGDSALYFCASSALAGDEQFFGPGTRLTVL.

The gene calls are TRBV11-3 and TRBJ2-6, with D tentatively TRBD2 (5 bases). Trimming took 1 base from V and 0 from J, leaving 10 bases between them. This CDR3 has 17 amino acids. Per the germline V gene, CDR1 is SGHNT and CDR2 is YENEEA. The CDR3 region has the DNA TGTGCCAGCAGCTTAGCACTAGTGAACTCTGGGGCCAACGTCCTGACTTTC. Residues: CASSLALVNSGANVLTF.

J is TRBJ2-2 and V is TRBV4-3; 7 positions agree with TRBD1. CDR3 size: 17 residues. The V gene's germline CDR1 is LGHNA and CDR2 YSLEER. Trimming at V came to 3 bases and at J to 1 base, leaving 8 bases not matched to a gene. The CDR3 DNA is TGCGCCAGCAGCCAGACCCGGGACAGCCAGAACACCGGGGAGCTGTTTTTT. Protein product: CASSQTRDSQNTGELFF.

This chain links TRBV27 with TRBJ1-1; D is unclear. The germline CDR1 and CDR2 sequences are MNHEY and SMNVEV (reference sequence). This CDR3 has 13 residues. The germline V and J ends were trimmed by 8 bases and 3 bases, with 13 bases remaining between them. CDR3 in amino acids: CASARAGDTEAFF. As DNA, the CDR3 is TGTGCCAGCGCCCGGGCCGGGGACACTGAAGCTTTCTTT.

This clone has a handful of counts. The rearrangement uses TRBV2 and TRBJ2-2, with no clear D. CDR1 is SNHLY and CDR2 is FYNNEI in the germline V gene. V gave up 4 bases and J gave up 5 bases, with 11 bases separating them. This CDR3 contains 14 residues. Here the CDR3 reads CASSAVTETGELFF. The CDR3 nucleotides read TGTGCCAGCAGTGCCGTTACGGAGACCGGGGAGCTGTTTTTT.

Points on this clone: One end of the junction fails to match germline, which may point to a read error. The chain combines TRBV7-9 with TRBJ2-7, with 10 bases lining up with TRBD1. The CDR3 is 16 residues long. CDR1 is SEHNR and CDR2 is FQNEAQ in the germline V gene (reference sequence). The CDR3 loop is CSSSLVGQGLEAEQYF. As DNA, the CDR3 is TGTTCCAGCAGCTTAGTGGGACAGGGGTTGGAAGCCGAGCAGTACTTC. Full variable domain (missing parts from reference TRBV7-9 and TRBJ2-7): DTGVSQNPRHKITKRGQNVTFRCDPISEHNRLYWYRQTLGQGPEFLTYFQNEAQLEKSRLLSDRFSAERPKGSFSTLEIQRTEQGDSAMYLCSSSLVGQGLEAEQYFGPGTRLTVT.